This TCR beta chain is drawn from a study of blood T cell repertoires in COVID-19. Study details: PBMCs, B-cell-depleted T cells, or T cells provided the cDNA or gDNA that made up the material.

Method: immunoSEQ multiplex PCR; TCRdb's copy keeps in-frame clones and lacks some. The table shows 200,000 to 250,000 clones, with under 90% occurring only once. Germline V CDR1 and CDR2: SGHTA, FQGNSA. V was cut by 2 bases and J by 0 bases, with 5 bases left in between. The CDR3 is 13 amino acids. This sequence originates from a woman older than 75 with acute or convalescent COVID-19. Sequenced sample: peripheral blood. The gene calls are TRBV7-2 and TRBJ2-7; D is unclear. CDR3 sequence: CASSLHISYEQYF. The CDR3 DNA follows: TGTGCCAGCAGCTTACACATCTCCTACGAGCAGTACTTC.